Each of the 29 T cell receptor beta chains below was sequenced from the same sample in a study of graft-versus-host responses after intestinal transplantation. These TCRs' antigens remain unknown. Libraries were prepared by immunoSEQ multiplex PCR; TCRdb keeps only in-frame clonotypes and omits some of them. The sample gives about 110,000 clones, around 90% of which show up once; over 0.55% is in the top ten. The specimen comprised unstimulated CD4+ T cells sorted from spleen or lymph node cells, sampled before transplant. These receptors all come from a human donor who was the organ donor for an intestinal transplant.

J is TRBJ1-4 and V is TRBV7-9; 9 nucleotides align to TRBD1. The CDR3 covers 15 residues. Germline V gene lookup returns CDR1 SEHNR and CDR2 FQNEAQ (reference sequence). The V and J ends lost 4 bases and 6 bases, in that order; junction bases with no gene match: 6. CDR3 sequence (DNA): TGTGCCAGCAGCTCCTGGACAGGGGAGGATGAAAAACTGTTTTTT. Amino acid sequence: CASSSWTGEDEKLFF.

The chain uses TRBV6-1 and TRBJ1-5; a possible D gene is TRBD1 (5 bases). Germline CDR1 is MNHNS and CDR2 is SASEGT. This CDR3 has 14 residues. Trimming pared 7 bases from V and 0 bases from J, leaving 10 bases between. The CDR3 DNA follows: TGTGCCAGCAATGGGGGATATAGCAATCAGCCCCAGCATTTT. It yields the protein CASNGGYSNQPQHF.

The V and J genes are TRBV28 and TRBJ2-5, with 13 bases lining up with TRBD2. The end of the DNA aligns better with TRBJ2-7, so the J call may be wrong. Germline loops: CDR1 MDHEN, CDR2 SYDVKM. CDR3 length: 14 amino acids. The CDR3 here is CASSAGTSGTEQYF. CDR3 DNA sequence: TGTGCCAGCAGTGCCGGGACTAGCGGGACCGAGCAGTACTTC.

Turning to this clone: A read error may account for a junction end that differs from germline. This chain links TRBV5-5 with TRBJ1-5; 12 bases are a match to TRBD1. The CDR3 length is 17 residues. The germline gives CDR1 SGHKS, CDR2 YYEKEE (reference sequence). The CDR3: CASNLGQGAGSNQPQHF. CDR3 in DNA: TGTGCCAGCAACTTGGGACAGGGGGCGGGAAGCAATCAGCCCCAGCATTTT.

This clone was detected only once. The rearrangement joins TRBV18 to TRBJ2-4; no firm D call. CDR1 and CDR2 (germline): KGHSH, LQKENI. V lost 2 bases and J lost 1, with 12 bases in between. This CDR3 contains 16 residues. Here the CDR3 DNA reads TGTGCCAGCTCACCATATATCCTCGGGGCCAAAAACATTCAGTACTTC. This gives the protein CASSPYILGAKNIQYF.

V gene TRBV7-2 combines with J gene TRBJ1-6, with unresolved D. There are 13 residues in the CDR3. V was shortened by 1 base and J by 6 bases, with 4 bases between the two germline ends. The germline V gene has CDR1 SGHTA and CDR2 FQGNSA. CDR3 nucleotide sequence: TGTGCCAGCAGCTTAGGGACTAATTCACCCCTCCACTTT. As protein: CASSLGTNSPLHF.

This chain joins TRBV4-2 and TRBJ2-1; TRBD2 aligns across 11 bases. The CDR3 loop spans 16 amino acids. Germline CDR1 and CDR2: LGHNA and YNFKEQ. V gave up 1 base and J gave up 9 bases; unmatched junction bases: 8. CDR3: CASSQAMLAGGGEQFF. CDR3 DNA sequence: TGTGCCAGCAGCCAAGCAATGCTAGCGGGAGGCGGTGAGCAGTTCTTC.

The chain uses TRBV9 and TRBJ2-3, with a weak D call TRBD1 (5 bases). This CDR3 spans 15 amino acids. The germline CDR1 and CDR2 sequences are SGDLS and YYNGEE. The germline V and J ends were trimmed by 0 bases and 1 base, with 9 bases remaining between them. CDR3 protein: CASSVEDTGTDTQYF. The CDR3 DNA follows: TGTGCCAGCAGCGTAGAGGACACTGGCACAGATACGCAGTATTTT.

The rearrangement links TRBV7-2 to TRBJ1-1, with TRBD1 identical over 10 bases. The CDR3 sequence is 14 residues long. V lost 4 bases and J lost 5; bases outside the gene matches: 4. CDR1 SGHTA and CDR2 FQGNSA come from the germline V gene. CDR3 amino acids: CASSSTGGATEAFF. DNA for the CDR3: TGTGCCAGCAGCTCGACAGGGGGCGCGACTGAAGCTTTCTTT.

V and J are TRBV4-1 and TRBJ2-7; maybe TRBD1 (6 bases). The ends were cut back, 2 bases at V and 0 bases at J, with 17 bases in the middle. In germline, CDR1 is MGHRA, CDR2 YSYEKL. The CDR3 runs 17 residues. The DNA for the CDR3 is TGCGCCAGCAGCCAACGGGACACCTTAAGGGTCTCCTACGAGCAGTACTTC. Its translation is CASSQRDTLRVSYEQYF.

The CDR3, as DNA: TGTGCCAGCAGCCAGGACAGGGTTTCGATCAATGAGCAGTTCTTC. Translating gives CASSQDRVSINEQFF. V and J are TRBV11-3 and TRBJ2-1, with TRBD1 identical over 8 bases. Germline CDR1 is SGHNT and CDR2 is YENEEA. Germline trimming cut 5 bases from V and 6 bases from J; bases unmatched to any gene: 9. The CDR3 spans 15 residues.

This rearrangement joins TRBV29-1 to TRBJ2-3, with TRBD1 as a possible D gene (5 bases). Trimming removed 6 bases from V and 5 bases from J, with 21 bases in between. Germline CDR1 is SQVTM and CDR2 is ANQGSEA. The CDR3 sequence is 15 residues long. CDR3 loop: CSVDPAQGLGDTQYF. The CDR3 region has the DNA TGCAGCGTCGACCCCGCGCAGGGTCTCGGAGATACGCAGTATTTT.

This clone was seen a handful of times. The chain employs TRBV6-6 and TRBJ1-6, with D perhaps matching TRBD1 (5 bases). Germline loops: CDR1 MNHNY, CDR2 SVGAGI (reference sequence). CDR3 length: 13 amino acids. Trimming took 0 bases from V and 11 from J, leaving 8 bases between them. The CDR3 DNA follows: TGTGCCAGCAGTTACTCCAGGGATGCACCCCTCCACTTT. This sequence encodes CASSYSRDAPLHF.

This clone showed up just a few times. The genes are TRBV6-6 and TRBJ1-6, with D unresolved. The CDR3 runs to 14 residues. The V gene lost 2 bases and the J gene lost 8 bases, with 10 bases spanning the gap. The V gene's germline CDR1 is MNHNY and CDR2 SVGAGI (reference sequence). For the CDR3, the DNA is TGTGCCAGCAGTTACGGCGGGAGGGATTCACCCCTCCACTTT. Its protein is CASSYGGRDSPLHF.

The V call is TRBV9, the J call TRBJ1-1; D not resolved. V was cut by 4 bases and J by 1 base, with 14 bases left in between. This CDR3 is built from 15 residues. Germline V lookup: CDR1 SGDLS, CDR2 YYNGEE. The DNA of the CDR3 is TGTGCCAGCAGCTCTTCCCCCCGGACGAACACTGAAGCTTTCTTT. This translates into CASSSSPRTNTEAFF.

The chain employs TRBV7-2 and TRBJ2-7, with 10 positions matching TRBD1. The J segment lost 3 bases and the V segment lost 0 bases, leaving 2 bases of the junction unmatched. Germline V gene lookup returns CDR1 SGHTA and CDR2 FQGNSA. This CDR3 is built from 15 residues. CDR3 bases: TGTGCCAGCAGCTTAGCAGGGACAGGGGTCTACGAGCAGTACTTC. The encoded protein is CASSLAGTGVYEQYF.

In this sample, this clone turned up once. The gene calls are TRBV6-1 and TRBJ2-1, with no clear D. V lost 1 base and J 2 bases, leaving 15 bases between the germline ends. This CDR3 is 17 amino acids long. Germline V gives CDR1 MNHNS, CDR2 SASEGT. The CDR3 is CASSEGWPRLTYNEQFF. The CDR3 DNA reads TGTGCCAGCAGTGAAGGGTGGCCACGTCTCACCTACAATGAGCAGTTCTTC.

This chain uses TRBV6-5 with TRBJ1-3; D not resolved. V lost 5 bases and J 2 bases, leaving 7 bases between the germline ends. The CDR3 has 13 amino acids. Germline CDR1 MNHEY, CDR2 SVGAGI. CDR3 residues: CASSLTPGNTIYF. DNA for the CDR3: TGTGCCAGCAGTCTGACACCTGGAAACACCATATATTTT.

The genes are TRBV15 and TRBJ2-1, with 7 bases that match TRBD2. The length of the CDR3 is 17 residues. J lost 9 bases, V lost 0 bases, and 14 bases had no gene match. Germline CDR1 is LNHNV and CDR2 is YYDKDF (reference sequence). CDR3: CATSRDRRRGGLGEQFF. CDR3 nucleotide sequence: TGTGCCACCAGCAGAGATCGGAGGCGGGGAGGGTTGGGTGAGCAGTTCTTC.

The V call is TRBV6-6, the J call TRBJ2-7, with a tentative D call TRBD1 (6 bases). V dropped 4 bases and J dropped 3 bases, with 10 bases sitting between them. Germline values: CDR1 MNHNY, CDR2 SVGAGI (reference sequence). This CDR3 contains 13 residues. CDR3 sequence reads: CASSFTGIYEQYF. Written as DNA, the CDR3 is TGTGCCAGCAGTTTTACAGGGATCTACGAGCAGTACTTC.

This clone was counted once. The CDR3 protein is CASSVVPTGELFF. The DNA of the CDR3 is TGTGCCAGCAGCGTAGTTCCCACCGGGGAGCTGTTTTTT. The chain has TRBV9 and TRBJ2-2; no clear D gene. V lost 0 bases, J lost 4 bases, and 4 bases lay in between. The CDR3 loop spans 13 amino acids. Per the germline V gene, CDR1 is SGDLS and CDR2 is YYNGEE.

This clone was found once. The V and J genes are TRBV25-1 and TRBJ1-4; D remains ambiguous. Trimming left V 4 bases short and J 10 bases short, with 10 bases between. This CDR3 has 12 residues. Germline V gives CDR1 MGHDK, CDR2 SYGVNS. CDR3 DNA: TGTGCCAGCAGTGCCTCAGCTAGAAAACTGTTTTTT. This encodes CASSASARKLFF.

CDR3 sequence reads: CASSWGMTSGRPEFYTGELFF. The CDR3 region has the DNA TGTGCCAGCAGCTGGGGCATGACTAGCGGGAGGCCCGAGTTTTACACCGGGGAGCTGTTTTTT. The chain is built from TRBV13 and TRBJ2-2; the match to TRBD2 covers 13 bases. Germline CDR1 is PRHDT and CDR2 is FYEKMQ (reference sequence). The CDR3 has 21 amino acids. Germline trimming cut 4 bases from V and 3 bases from J; bases unmatched to any gene: 17.

The chain combines TRBV7-6 with TRBJ1-2; D remains ambiguous. V was shortened by 1 base and J by 8 bases, with 14 bases between the two germline ends. The CDR3 consists of 14 residues. Germline CDR1 is SGHVS and CDR2 is FNYEAQ. DNA of the CDR3: TGTGCCAGCAGCTTAGAGGCGGGAGATGGCGGCTACACCTTC. Protein: CASSLEAGDGGYTF.

J is TRBJ1-1 and V is TRBV11-2, with 8 nucleotides matching TRBD1. CDR1 is SGHAT and CDR2 is FQNNGV in the germline V gene. J lost 1 base, V lost 5 bases, and 9 bases had no gene match. The CDR3 sequence is 16 residues long. The CDR3 sequence is CASSPGTGSSNTEAFF. Here the CDR3 DNA reads TGTGCCAGCAGCCCGGGGACAGGCTCATCGAACACTGAAGCTTTCTTT.

The J gene is TRBJ2-1, the V gene TRBV28, with D possibly TRBD2 on 6 matching bases. The V end lost 2 bases, the J end lost 1 base, and 6 bases lay between the germline ends. This CDR3 is 14 amino acids long. Germline CDR1 MDHEN, CDR2 SYDVKM. CDR3 nucleotides: TGTGCCAGCAGTTTAGGGGGGTCCTACAATGAGCAGTTCTTC. It yields the protein CASSLGGSYNEQFF.

J is TRBJ1-1 and V is TRBV5-5, with D possibly being TRBD1 (5 bases). The V end was cut by 4 bases, the J end by 4 bases, with 20 bases between. The CDR3 is 16 residues long. Germline V gene lookup returns CDR1 SGHKS and CDR2 YYEKEE (reference sequence). In DNA, the CDR3 is TGTGCCAGCAGCCCACGCGGCCAGGGTAAAGTCACTGAAGCTTTCTTT. As protein: CASSPRGQGKVTEAFF.

The V and J genes are TRBV9 and TRBJ2-7; D perhaps matches TRBD2 (5 bases). The germline V gene encodes CDR1 SGDLS and CDR2 YYNGEE. This CDR3 region has 14 residues. The V end was cut by 7 bases, the J end by 4 bases, with 18 bases between. CDR3 amino acids: CASPRADTAYEQYF. The CDR3 DNA reads as TGTGCCAGCCCGAGGGCCGATACAGCTTACGAGCAGTACTTC.

The chain couples TRBV5-4 to TRBJ2-3; 8 bases line up with TRBD2. The CDR3 covers 15 residues. V was clipped by 0 bases and J by 6 bases; unmatched bases: 6. In germline, CDR1 is SGHNT, CDR2 YYREEE (reference sequence). CDR3 DNA sequence: TGTGCCAGCAGCTTGGCGGGGGGGGCCCCGGATACGCAGTATTTT. Protein: CASSLAGGAPDTQYF.